A single sample is the source of the 2 T cell receptor beta chains below, sequenced in a study of Ad26.COV2.S vaccination and SARS-CoV-2 variants. Sequencing used immunoSEQ multiplex PCR; TCRdb keeps in-frame clones, though not all of them. The sample records under 400,000 clones, 80% to 90% being singletons. Treatment reported: some 20 received Ad26.COV2.S at low or high dose, single or two shots; 5 received placebo; per-sample allocation not given. The samples date from day 63 after the first vaccine or placebo injection. Sequenced here: peripheral blood, sampled in a trial of Ad26.COV2.S vaccine versus placebo. Receptors were obtained from a person aged 18-65 years who received the Ad26.COV2.S COVID-19 vaccine or a placebo.

The rearrangement joins TRBV19 to TRBJ1-2; possibly TRBD1 for D (6 bases). Trimming left V 7 bases short and J 0 bases short, with 30 bases between. Germline V CDR1 and CDR2: LNHDA, SQIVND (reference sequence). CDR3 length: 20 amino acids. The CDR3 region is CASTTLRDKAHTDANYGYTF. Written as DNA, the CDR3 is TGTGCCAGTACCACCCTCCGGGACAAAGCCCACACGGACGCTAACTATGGCTACACCTTC. The full variable domain, with the rest looked up from reference TRBV19 and TRBJ1-2, is DGGITQSPKYLFRKEGQNVTLSCEQNLNHDAMYWYRQDPGQGLRLIYYSQIVNDFQKGDIAEGYSVSREKKESFPLTVTSAQKNPTAFYLCASTTLRDKAHTDANYGYTFGSGTRLTVV.

CDR3 bases: TGTGCCTGGAGTGGGGGGGCCGGTGAAGATACGCAGTATTTT. Its protein product is CAWSGGAGEDTQYF. The chain is built from TRBV30 and TRBJ2-3; D may correspond to TRBD1 or TRBD2 (6 bases each). Germline V gene lookup returns CDR1 GTSNPN and CDR2 SVGIG (reference sequence). Trimming left V 1 base short and J 5 bases short, with 13 bases between. The CDR3 totals 14 residues.